Shown below are 16 T cell receptor beta chains from a single sample sequenced in a study of beta chain features in type 1 diabetes. All of the isolated RNA was reverse transcribed, so expressed TCRB transcripts were sequenced. TCRdb's copy holds only in-frame clones and misses some; the assay was immunoSEQ multiplex PCR. Among roughly 290,000 clones listed, 7% to 9% were seen once. Sequencing input: central memory CD4+ T cells from blood. Receptors were obtained from a woman aged 18 to 35 in good health.

This clone was detected only a few times. The gene calls are TRBV7-2 and TRBJ2-3; 8 nucleotides agree with TRBD2. The germline gives CDR1 SGHTA, CDR2 FQGNSA. The CDR3 runs 16 residues. The junction had 8 bases not matched to a gene; V was cut back by 5 bases and J by 1 base. The CDR3 spells CASSRRSGAGTDTQYF. As DNA, the CDR3 is TGTGCCAGCAGCAGGCGTAGCGGGGCCGGCACAGATACGCAGTATTTT.

V gene TRBV12-2 combines with J gene TRBJ2-7; TRBD2, the table's D call, was not compared with the DNA. TRBV12-2 is a listed pseudogene. This CDR3 spans 16 amino acids. The CDR3 nucleotides read TGTGCAAGTCGCTTGATCCCGGGACTCCCGGACTACGAGCAGTACGTC. Amino acid sequence: CASRLIPGLPDYEQYV.

With respect to this clone: The junction shows a germline mismatch at one end, possibly a read error. The gene calls are TRBV6-6 and TRBJ2-5; either TRBD1 or TRBD2 may fit D (5 bases each). CDR1 and CDR2 from the germline V gene are MNHNY and SVGAGI (reference sequence). CDR3 length: 14 amino acids. CDR3 sequence: CAISESEGMGTQYF. The DNA of the CDR3 is TGTGCCATCAGTGAGTCAGAGGGGATGGGGACCCAGTACTTC.

The V and J genes are TRBV5-1 and TRBJ2-3, with TRBD2 matching over 11 bases. The CDR3 totals 18 residues. J lost 0 bases, V lost 4 bases, and 10 bases had no gene match. CDR1 is SGHRS and CDR2 is YFSETQ in the germline V gene. In nucleotides, the CDR3 is TGCGCCAGCAGCCAACTTCGGACTAGCGGGTCTAGCACAGATACGCAGTATTTT. This translates into CASSQLRTSGSSTDTQYF.

This clone was detected a few times. The rearrangement uses TRBV5-1 and TRBJ2-7; TRBD1 is a possible D gene (5 bases). V dropped 4 bases and J dropped 5 bases, with 13 bases sitting between them. Looked up from germline, CDR1 is SGHRS and CDR2 is YFSETQ. This CDR3 region has 13 residues. The CDR3: CASSKGFTDEQYF. In DNA, the CDR3 is TGCGCCAGCAGCAAGGGGTTCACCGACGAGCAGTACTTC.

This clone was seen a few times. The rearrangement links TRBV6-6 to TRBJ1-6, with D possibly TRBD1 on 6 matching bases. Trimming removed 3 bases at V and 10 bases at J, with 16 bases between. The CDR3 has 15 amino acids. Germline V gene data show CDR1 as MNHNY and CDR2 as SVGAGI (reference sequence). CDR3 amino acids: CASSYSGTSASPLHF. CDR3 in DNA: TGTGCCAGCAGTTATTCCGGGACATCTGCCTCACCCCTCCACTTT.

The table lists this clone with a few counts. The rearrangement joins TRBV18 to TRBJ2-1, with 7 bases lining up with TRBD2. CDR1 is KGHSH, CDR2 LQKENI, per germline. V lost 3 bases to trimming and J lost 5 bases; unmatched junction nucleotides: 10. The CDR3 length is 16 residues. CDR3 loop: CASSPGLPSLDNEQFF. In DNA, the CDR3 is TGTGCCAGCTCACCGGGACTACCCAGCTTAGACAATGAGCAGTTCTTC.

The rearrangement uses TRBV7-2 and TRBJ1-2; 9 bases map to TRBD1. V shed 6 bases and J 0 bases; nucleotides not matched to a gene: 14. This CDR3 has 18 amino acids. The germline V gene encodes CDR1 SGHTA and CDR2 FQGNSA. DNA for the CDR3: TGTGCCAGCAGATACCTCGGACAGGGGCGACAATCTAACTATGGCTACACCTTC. Translating it yields CASRYLGQGRQSNYGYTF.

The chain links TRBV29-1 to TRBJ1-5, with 8 bases aligning to TRBD1. After removal of 5 bases from V and 9 bases from J, the junction contained 12 bases not matched to a gene. The length of the CDR3 is 14 residues. Germline CDR1 and CDR2: SQVTM and ANQGSEA. CDR3 DNA sequence: TGCAGCGTTCTGACAGGGGTTAATCCAGGGCCCCAGCATTTT. Translation gives CSVLTGVNPGPQHF.

This chain uses TRBV28 with TRBJ1-2; D is perhaps TRBD1 (5 bases). This CDR3 spans 15 amino acids. V was shortened by 6 bases and J by 4 bases, with 18 bases between the two germline ends. Germline CDR1 is MDHEN and CDR2 is SYDVKM. CDR3 region: CASRIYQGQGYGYTF. The CDR3 DNA reads as TGTGCCAGCAGGATATACCAGGGCCAGGGCTATGGCTACACCTTC.

This clone was observed a handful of times. The rearrangement links TRBV5-4 to TRBJ2-7; 8 bases are a match to TRBD2. The germline V gene has CDR1 SGHNT and CDR2 YYREEE (reference sequence). V gave up 2 bases and J gave up 4 bases; unmatched junction bases: 8. CDR3 length: 15 amino acids. DNA for the CDR3: TGTGCCAGCAGCTTCCCCGGGACTAGTTCTTACGAGCAGTACTTC. The encoded protein is CASSFPGTSSYEQYF. Filled out from reference TRBV5-4 and TRBJ2-7, the complete variable domain reads ETGVTQSPTHLIKTRGQQVTLRCSSQSGHNTVSWYQQALGQGPQFIFQYYREEENGRGNFPPRFSGLQFPNYSSELNVNALELDDSALYLCASSFPGTSSYEQYFGPGTRLTVT.

This clone was recorded a few times. Other nucleotide sequences from this sample produce the same CDR3. As DNA, the CDR3 is TGTGCCAGCTCACTCCTAAGCACAGATACGCAGTATTTT. It translates to CASSLLSTDTQYF. The gene calls are TRBV18 and TRBJ2-3; D call uncertain. Between the trimmed V and J ends, which lost 4 bases and 0 bases, there was a span of 5 bases. This CDR3 has 13 residues. Germline CDR1 KGHSH, CDR2 LQKENI.

The chain is built from TRBV9 and TRBJ1-4, with TRBD1 as a possible D gene (6 bases). Germline V gene data show CDR1 as SGDLS and CDR2 as YYNGEE. Trimming pared 3 bases from V and 7 bases from J, leaving 13 bases between. The CDR3 has 14 amino acids. The CDR3 coding sequence is TGTGCCAGCAGCGCCACCGGGACAAGTGAAAAACTGTTTTTT. This translates into CASSATGTSEKLFF.

This clone has just a few counts. V gene TRBV5-4 combines with J gene TRBJ2-5, with 7 bases identical to TRBD1. Trimming at V came to 0 bases and at J to 3 bases, leaving 2 bases not matched to a gene. CDR3 length: 14 residues. Germline assignment: CDR1 SGHNT and CDR2 YYREEE (reference sequence). CDR3 coding DNA: TGTGCCAGCAGCTTGGGGGGACAGAAAGAGACCCAGTACTTC. Amino acid sequence: CASSLGGQKETQYF.

This clone occurred a few times. V is TRBV10-3 and J is TRBJ1-2; D gene unclear. V gave up 0 bases and J gave up 7 bases, with 12 bases separating them. In germline, CDR1 is ENHRY, CDR2 SYGVKD. The CDR3 has 14 residues. CDR3 in amino acids: CAISESGLRTGYTF. The CDR3 DNA reads TGTGCCATCAGTGAGTCGGGCTTAAGGACTGGCTACACCTTC.

This clone was seen a few times. The chain combines TRBV5-5 with TRBJ2-5; D possibly corresponds to TRBD1 (6 bases). Germline CDR1 is SGHKS and CDR2 is YYEKEE (reference sequence). The CDR3 consists of 15 residues. Deletions cut 2 bases from V and 4 bases from J, with 15 bases between. In nucleotides, the CDR3 is TGTGCCAGCAGCTTTGCAGGGGTGATAGGAGAGACCCAGTACTTC. Translating it yields CASSFAGVIGETQYF. The full variable domain, in which reference TRBV5-5 and TRBJ2-5 provide the parts outside the CDR3, is DAGVTQSPTHLIKTRGQQVTLRCSPISGHKSVSWYQQVLGQGPQFIFQYYEKEERGRGNFPDRFSARQFPNYSSELNVNALLLGDSALYLCASSFAGVIGETQYFGPGTRLLVL.